These T cell receptor beta chains were read from a single sample in a study of T cell responses to AZD1222 COVID-19 vaccine. Libraries were prepared by immunoSEQ multiplex PCR; TCRdb keeps only in-frame clonotypes and omits some of them. The data show about 140,000 clones, roughly 93% seen once. The starting material was peripheral blood, obtained on day 0 of MenACWY control vaccination. The receptor source for this set is an adult in good health. Each CDR3 is given with its conserved first and last residue. The D gene is left open where the match is weak. Some rows have no size entry. The others give once, few or many, or a class for an expanded clone.

cdr3_nt cdr3_aa v_call d_call j_call clone_size
TGTGCCAGCAACCCACAGCCGTCTCAAGAGACCCAGTACTTC CASNPQPSQETQYF TRBV5-5 - TRBJ2-5 -
TGTGCCAGTAGTCAGGGGGGACCGAATCAGCCCCAGCATTTT CASSQGGPNQPQHF TRBV19 TRBD1 TRBJ1-5 once
TGTGCCAGCAGGAGGGTCGAGGGCTCCTACAATGAGCAGTTCTTC CASRRVEGSYNEQFF TRBV21-1 - TRBJ2-1 -
TGTGCCAGCAGCGCACCGGACAGGGGTGAAAAACTGTTTTTT CASSAPDRGEKLFF TRBV5-4 TRBD1 TRBJ1-4 -
TGTGCCAGCAGCCAAGATAGTGCGGGACAGGGAAATGAAAAACTGTTTTTT CASSQDSAGQGNEKLFF TRBV4-2 TRBD1 TRBJ1-4 -
TGTGCCAGCAGCTTGCTCCTGCAGGTTGTTTCTGGGGCCAACGTCCTGACTTTC CASSLLLQVVSGANVLTF TRBV5-6 - TRBJ2-6 -
TGCAGTGCTAGTCGGCCAGGTCCTTATGGCTACACCTTC CSASRPGPYGYTF TRBV20-1 - TRBJ1-2 -
TGTGCCAGCAGCGTCAGTGAGGGCGTCAACTCTGGAAACACCATATATTTT CASSVSEGVNSGNTIYF TRBV9 - TRBJ1-3 -
TGTGCCTGGAGTGGTGACTGGGCGGGCTACACCTTC CAWSGDWAGYTF TRBV30 - TRBJ1-2 once
TGCGCCAGCAGCTTGGACACCGGAGGGCAGGATACGCAGTATTTT CASSLDTGGQDTQYF TRBV5-1 - TRBJ2-3 -
TGCGCCAGCAGCCAACGGGGCCCGGGCACTGAAGCTTTCTTT CASSQRGPGTEAFF TRBV4-3 - TRBJ1-1 -
TGTGCCACCAGTCCCCCGGGACAGGGGAGCGGGCAGTACTTC CATSPPGQGSGQYF TRBV24-1 TRBD1 TRBJ2-7 -
TGTGCCAGCACCTCGACAGGGATGGGCTATGGCTACACCTTC CASTSTGMGYGYTF TRBV6-5 TRBD1 TRBJ1-2 -
TGTGCCAGCAGCTTTAAGGACAAATCAACCTACGAGCAGTACTTC CASSFKDKSTYEQYF TRBV5-6 - TRBJ2-7 -
TGTGCCACCAGTGGGACAGCCTTCTCCTACGAGCAGTACTTC CATSGTAFSYEQYF TRBV24-1 - TRBJ2-7 -
TGTGCCAGCAGGACGGGGTTTACAAATGAAAAACTGTTTTTT CASRTGFTNEKLFF TRBV2 - TRBJ1-4 -
TGTGCCATCAGTGAGTCGATATTGTTGGGACAGGGAACTAACTATGGCTACACCTTC CAISESILLGQGTNYGYTF TRBV10-3 TRBD1 TRBJ1-2 -
TGTGCCAGCAGTTTGGCCGGGGTCACAGATACGCAGTATTTT CASSLAGVTDTQYF TRBV27 - TRBJ2-3 -
TGTGCCAGCAGCCGTTTCGACAGGGGCTTTTACCTTAATGAAAAACTGTTTTTT CASSRFDRGFYLNEKLFF TRBV9 TRBD1 TRBJ1-4 -
TGTGCCAGCGGTGTGGGGGTTGGAGGAATTAATGAAAAACTGTTTTTT CASGVGVGGINEKLFF TRBV6-1 - TRBJ1-4 -
TGTGCCAGCGCAATGCACAATGGTGACTACACCTTC CASAMHNGDYTF TRBV12-3/TRBV12-4 - TRBJ1-2 -
TGCGCCAGCAGCCAGGGCTGGGACTCCTATGGCTACACCTTC CASSQGWDSYGYTF TRBV4-3 - TRBJ1-2 -
TGTGCCAGCAGCGCCGGGACAGGAGGAAATTCACCCCTCCACTTT CASSAGTGGNSPLHF TRBV9 TRBD1 TRBJ1-6 -
TGTGCCAGCAGTGAATGGCGGGAGGGGGCCACTGAAGCTTTCTTT CASSEWREGATEAFF TRBV6-1 TRBD1 TRBJ1-1 -
TGTGCCAGCAACCTAGGGGGGGCGAGCTACGAGCAGTACTTC CASNLGGASYEQYF TRBV6-5 - TRBJ2-7 -
TGTGCCACCAGCAGAGATCTTAAGCCCAGAATGGGGGACGGCAATCAGCCCCAGCATTTT CATSRDLKPRMGDGNQPQHF TRBV15 - TRBJ1-5 -
TGTGCCAGCGGAGGGACAGGGAGCTCCTATAATTCACCCCTCCACTTT CASGGTGSSYNSPLHF TRBV28 TRBD1 TRBJ1-6 -
TGTGCCAGCAGCGGGGGGGACAGTTACAATGAGCAGTTCTTC CASSGGDSYNEQFF TRBV7-9 - TRBJ2-1 once
TGTGCCAGCAGCCCGGTGGGGACAGGGGGCTATCAGCCCCAGCATTTT CASSPVGTGGYQPQHF TRBV4-2 TRBD1 TRBJ1-5 -
TGTGCCAGTAGTAAAACGAGGGGAAATAGCAATCAGCCCCAGCATTTT CASSKTRGNSNQPQHF TRBV19 - TRBJ1-5 once
TGTGCCAGCAGTCCCCATGGGCAGGTAGACTATGGCTACACCTTC CASSPHGQVDYGYTF TRBV2 - TRBJ1-2 -
TGTGCCATCAGTAACGAAGGGCGGACAGGGCCTGAAAAACTGTTTTTT CAISNEGRTGPEKLFF TRBV10-3 TRBD1 TRBJ1-4 -
TGTGCCAGCTCACCAAACAGGGGGCGGACTGAAGCTTTCTTT CASSPNRGRTEAFF TRBV18 TRBD1 TRBJ1-1 once
TGTGCCAGCAGCTTAGCGCGGGGGGGAGAGCAGTACTTC CASSLARGGEQYF TRBV7-9 TRBD2 TRBJ2-7 -
TGTGCCAGCAGCGTAGCATCCAGGGCTAACTATGGCTACACCTTC CASSVASRANYGYTF TRBV9 - TRBJ1-2 -
TGTGCCAGCAGCAACAGGGAGGGCACAGATACGCAGTATTTT CASSNREGTDTQYF TRBV5-5 - TRBJ2-3 -
TGTGCCATTAGACAGGGGTCATATAGCGGGGAGCTGTTTTTT CAIRQGSYSGELFF TRBV10-3 TRBD1 TRBJ2-2 -
TGTGCCAGCAGTTTAGGGCCCATTTCGAAGGGCTACACCTTC CASSLGPISKGYTF TRBV27 - TRBJ1-2 -
TGTGCCAGCAGCTTGTGGACTAGCGGGAGTCTTCAAGAGACCCAGTACTTC CASSLWTSGSLQETQYF TRBV5-5 TRBD2 TRBJ2-5 -
TGTGCCAGCAGCGGCTGGGCAGACTATGGCTACACCTTC CASSGWADYGYTF TRBV28 - TRBJ1-2 -
TGCAGTGCCCAGAGAACCGGGGAGCTGTTTTTT CSAQRTGELFF TRBV20-1 - TRBJ2-2 -
TGTGCCAGCAGTTTCGGTGGGGGAAAGTACACAGATACGCAGTATTTT CASSFGGGKYTDTQYF TRBV6-5 - TRBJ2-3 -
TGTGCCAGCAGCCCCCAGGGGTCTAGCGGATACTACGAGCAGTACTTC CASSPQGSSGYYEQYF TRBV7-8 - TRBJ2-7 -
TGTGCCAGCAGCATTCGCTTGGCTAGCGGGAATGTGGAGCTGTTTTTT CASSIRLASGNVELFF TRBV7-9 TRBD2 TRBJ2-2 -
TGTGCCAGCAGCTTCAGCCCGGAGGGGTTTAATGAAAAACTGTTTTTT CASSFSPEGFNEKLFF TRBV5-4 - TRBJ1-4 -
TGTGCCAGCAGCCTGCACGGGACAGGGGTTGCTGAAAAACTGTTTTTT CASSLHGTGVAEKLFF TRBV4-2 TRBD1 TRBJ1-4 once
TGCGCCAGCAGCCCGCGGGACAGGGCCAATTCACCCCTCCACTTT CASSPRDRANSPLHF TRBV4-1 TRBD1 TRBJ1-6 -
TGTGCCAGCAGTTATGGTGGGGGTCTCGGCGCCAATGAGCAGTTCTTC CASSYGGGLGANEQFF TRBV6-2/TRBV6-3 - TRBJ2-1 once
TGTGCCATCAGTGAGTCGGACGGTACTGAAGCTTTCTTT CAISESDGTEAFF TRBV10-3 - TRBJ1-1 -
TGTGCCAGCAGCTTGGTGGGGACTACTGGAAACACCATATATTTT CASSLVGTTGNTIYF TRBV5-8 - TRBJ1-3 -
TGTGCCAGAAGCTTGGCCAGGGGGTATGCTGAAGCTTTCTTT CARSLARGYAEAFF TRBV5-3 TRBD1 TRBJ1-1 -
TGTGCCAGTAGGACGGAGGACACCTTGAACACTGAAGCTTTCTTT CASRTEDTLNTEAFF TRBV19 - TRBJ1-1 -
TGTGCCAGCTCACTAACGACCCCGGTTGAGAATTCACCCCTCCACTTT CASSLTTPVENSPLHF TRBV18 - TRBJ1-6 -
TGTGCCTGGAGTAATGGGGAAGATTCACCCCTCCACTTT CAWSNGEDSPLHF TRBV30 - TRBJ1-6 -
TGTGCCAGCAGCCCAGAATTGGGGTTAGGACTAGCGGGGGTTCAAGAGACCCAGTACTTC CASSPELGLGLAGVQETQYF TRBV5-4 TRBD2 TRBJ2-5 -
TGCGCCAGCAGCCAAGGGGGCTTCATAGGCTACACCTTC CASSQGGFIGYTF TRBV4-1 - TRBJ1-2 -
TGTGCCTGGAGTATAAGGAACACCGGGGAGCTGTTTTTT CAWSIRNTGELFF TRBV30 - TRBJ2-2 -
TGTGCCAGCAGCCTAGGGACAGGGGCTTACAATGAGCAGTTCTTC CASSLGTGAYNEQFF TRBV5-4 TRBD1 TRBJ2-1 -
TGTGCCAGCAGCTTAGGGACTAGCGGGAGGGCGGATACGCAGTATTTT CASSLGTSGRADTQYF TRBV13 TRBD2 TRBJ2-3 -
TGTGCCAGCAGCGCCTCATGGGGAACGAACACCGGGGAGCTGTTTTTT CASSASWGTNTGELFF TRBV7-7 - TRBJ2-2 -